This is a list of T cell receptor beta chains from one sample in a study of blood T cell repertoires in COVID-19. The data were produced by immunoSEQ multiplex PCR, yet TCRdb's version contains in-frame clones alone and is incomplete. The table records tens of thousands of clones, 75% to 90% of them present only once. Sequencing input: peripheral blood. These receptors were collected from a man aged 60 to 75 with COVID-19, enrolled during active disease. Both conserved end residues are part of each CDR3. Each record gives: V gene, clone size, D gene, J gene, CDR3 DNA, CDR3 protein. A D gene is named only where the DNA matches it firmly. Expanded clones get a size class; other rows say once, few or many, or leave the size out.

V gene: TRBV4-1
clone size: few
D gene: NA
J gene: TRBJ1-6
CDR3 DNA: TGCGCCAGCAGCCCATTATTGGGGCGTCTCCACTTT
CDR3 protein: CASSPLLGRLHF

V gene: TRBV10-3
clone size: NA
D gene: NA
J gene: TRBJ2-1
CDR3 DNA: TGTGCCATCAGTGAGGGGGGGAGGATCTACAATGAGCAGTTCTTC
CDR3 protein: CAISEGGRIYNEQFF

V gene: TRBV30
clone size: NA
D gene: NA
J gene: TRBJ2-6
CDR3 DNA: TGTGCCTGGGCCCGACTCATAAATGTATTCTCGAGCTCTGGGGCCAACGTCCTGACTTTC
CDR3 protein: CAWARLINVFSSSGANVLTF

V gene: TRBV3-1/TRBV3-2
clone size: once
D gene: NA
J gene: TRBJ2-1
CDR3 DNA: TGTGCCAGCAGCCGCCTGCGCTTCTACAATGAGCAGTTCTTC
CDR3 protein: CASSRLRFYNEQFF

V gene: TRBV30
clone size: NA
D gene: TRBD1
J gene: TRBJ1-3
CDR3 DNA: TGTGCCTGGAGCCGAGACAGGGTCTCTGGAAACACCATATATTTT
CDR3 protein: CAWSRDRVSGNTIYF

V gene: TRBV2
clone size: NA
D gene: NA
J gene: TRBJ1-4
CDR3 DNA: TGTGCCAGCAGCCAGACGCGGGGAGAAGAAAAACTGTTTTTT
CDR3 protein: CASSQTRGEEKLFF

V gene: TRBV12-3/TRBV12-4
clone size: NA
D gene: NA
J gene: TRBJ2-1
CDR3 DNA: TGTGCCAGCAGACGTCGCGAGGTGGAGCAGTTCTTC
CDR3 protein: CASRRREVEQFF

V gene: TRBV30
clone size: NA
D gene: TRBD1
J gene: TRBJ1-5
CDR3 DNA: TGTGCCTGGAGTGCGGACAGGAATCAGCCCCAGCATTTT
CDR3 protein: CAWSADRNQPQHF

V gene: TRBV19
clone size: once
D gene: NA
J gene: TRBJ1-5
CDR3 DNA: TGTGCCAGTAATGACTGGGACTTCCTTAGCAATCAGCCCCAGCATTTT
CDR3 protein: CASNDWDFLSNQPQHF

V gene: TRBV3-1/TRBV3-2
clone size: NA
D gene: NA
J gene: TRBJ2-5
CDR3 DNA: TGTGCCAGCAGCCAGAGACAGCGCCCCCAAGAGACCCAGTACTTC
CDR3 protein: CASSQRQRPQETQYF

V gene: TRBV6-5
clone size: NA
D gene: TRBD1
J gene: TRBJ1-2
CDR3 DNA: TGTGCCAGCAGTTACTCGAGAGCAGGACAGGGCGGCTACACCTTC
CDR3 protein: CASSYSRAGQGGYTF

V gene: TRBV2
clone size: NA
D gene: TRBD2
J gene: TRBJ2-5
CDR3 DNA: TGTGCCAGCCGACTAGCGGGAGTGGTGGAGACCCAGTACTTC
CDR3 protein: CASRLAGVVETQYF

V gene: TRBV25-1
clone size: NA
D gene: TRBD1
J gene: TRBJ2-1
CDR3 DNA: TGTGCCAGCAGTGAAGGGACAGGGGGCAGGGATGAGCAGTTCTTC
CDR3 protein: CASSEGTGGRDEQFF

V gene: TRBV6-5
clone size: NA
D gene: TRBD2
J gene: TRBJ2-1
CDR3 DNA: TGTGCCAGCAGTTACATAAGCGGGAGGAGGTACAATGAGCAGTTCTTC
CDR3 protein: CASSYISGRRYNEQFF

V gene: TRBV4-1
clone size: few
D gene: NA
J gene: TRBJ2-7
CDR3 DNA: TGCGCCAGCAGCCAAGGGACAGAATACGAGCAGTACTTC
CDR3 protein: CASSQGTEYEQYF